A single sample gave rise to the 18 T cell receptor beta chains below, sequenced in a study of naive and memory T cell subsets. For blood and skin samples, reverse transcription used TCR alpha and beta constant primers. TCRdb called the 5' RACE reads again in MiXCR, with one record for every CDR3 protein. The sample includes about 25,000 distinct CDR3 sequences, under 30% of them seen just once. Adult healthy volunteers gave 2.5 ml peripheral blood for whole-blood RNA. These receptors were collected from a female donor in good health.

This rearrangement joins TRBV7-2 to TRBJ1-2; TRBD1 matches 8 bases. Losses at the gene ends were 3 bases for V and 5 bases for J; bases not matched to a gene: 8. Per the germline V gene, CDR1 is SGHTA and CDR2 is FQGNSA. The CDR3 has 15 residues. For the CDR3, the DNA is TGTGCCAGCAGCTTGCAGGGGGCGGTCATTTATGGCTACACCTTC. Its translation is CASSLQGAVIYGYTF. Drawing the rest from reference TRBV7-2 and TRBJ1-2, the complete variable domain is GAGVSQSPSNKVTEKGKDVELRCDPISGHTALYWYRQSLGQGLEFLIYFQGNSAPDKSGLPSDRFSAERTGGSVSTLTIQRTQQEDSAVYLCASSLQGAVIYGYTFGSGTRLTVV.

This clonotype was found many times. The chain couples TRBV7-2 to TRBJ2-5; no firm D call. CDR1 SGHTA and CDR2 FQGNSA come from the germline V gene. The V and J ends lost 5 bases and 5 bases respectively, with 9 bases between them. This CDR3 region has 12 residues. In DNA, the CDR3 is TGTGCCAGCAGCCCCACGTCGGAGACCCAGTACTTC. It codes for CASSPTSETQYF.

The chain carries TRBV20-1 and TRBJ2-7; 14 nucleotides agree with TRBD2. Germline V gives CDR1 DFQATT, CDR2 SNEGSKA (reference sequence). With 1 base clipped from V and 5 bases from J, the junction kept 4 bases outside the gene matches. This CDR3 contains 15 residues. In DNA, the CDR3 is TGCAGTGCTAGAGTGGGGACTAGCGGGAGCCACGAGCAGTACTTC. Protein sequence: CSARVGTSGSHEQYF.

CDR3 sequence: CSAPNKDYGYTF. The CDR3 nucleotides read TGCAGTGCTCCGAACAAGGACTATGGCTACACCTTC. The chain uses TRBV20-1 and TRBJ1-2; D gene unclear. The CDR3 runs to 12 residues. The V end was cut by 5 bases, the J end by 3 bases, with 10 bases between. CDR1 and CDR2 from the germline V gene are DFQATT and SNEGSKA (reference sequence).

The sample holds many counts of this clonotype. The chain couples TRBV3-1 to TRBJ1-1; D uncertain. Germline V lookup: CDR1 LGHDT, CDR2 YNNKEL (reference sequence). The V end lost 1 base, the J end lost 3 bases, and 15 bases lay between the germline ends. The CDR3 has 16 residues. The CDR3 nucleotides read TGTGCCAGCAGCCAAGTGTCAGTTCTCCGCGACACTGAAGCTTTCTTT. Encoded protein: CASSQVSVLRDTEAFF.

Judged by abundance, this clonotype is medium-sized. V and J are TRBV20-1 and TRBJ1-1; D ambiguous. Germline loops: CDR1 DFQATT, CDR2 SNEGSKA (reference sequence). The CDR3 contains 13 residues. The V and J ends lost 0 bases and 8 bases respectively, with 13 bases between them. CDR3 protein: CSARDRMTGEAFF. The CDR3 bases are TGCAGTGCTAGAGATAGGATGACCGGCGAAGCTTTCTTT.

This clonotype was detected a few times. The gene calls are TRBV6-5 and TRBJ2-1; tentatively, D is TRBD1 or TRBD2 (5 bases each). Trimming took off 5 bases at V and 4 bases at J, with 9 bases between the two ends. The CDR3 sequence is 13 residues long. CDR1 is MNHEY, CDR2 SVGAGI, per germline. The CDR3 loop is CASSRGPYNEQFF. The CDR3 coding sequence is TGTGCCAGCAGTAGGGGACCTTACAATGAGCAGTTCTTC.

The V and J genes are TRBV6-5 and TRBJ2-1; D remains ambiguous. Trimming shortened V by 0 bases and J by 5 bases, and 5 bases separated the two germline ends. The CDR3 has 13 residues. Looked up from germline, CDR1 is MNHEY and CDR2 is SVGAGI. The CDR3 nucleotides are TGTGCCAGCAGTTACTCATGGGACAATGAGCAGTTCTTC. This sequence encodes CASSYSWDNEQFF.

V usage is TRBV7-6 and J usage is TRBJ2-7; 8 bases agree with TRBD1. Germline-derived CDR1 and CDR2 are SGHVS and FNYEAQ. V dropped 5 bases and J dropped 1; count of bases not matched to a gene: 4. This CDR3 spans 14 amino acids. The CDR3 DNA follows: TGTGCCAGCAGCCCGGACAGGGAGTCCTACGAGCAGTACTTC. Translating gives CASSPDRESYEQYF.

The chain has TRBV29-1 and TRBJ2-5, with 7 bases that match TRBD1. V shed 7 bases, J shed 0 bases, and the junction held 5 bases outside the gene matches. The CDR3 is made up of 13 amino acids. CDR1 is SQVTM, CDR2 ANQGSEA, per germline. CDR3: CSDRGTDQETQYF. For the CDR3, the DNA is TGCAGCGATAGAGGGACAGACCAAGAGACCCAGTACTTC.

The chain carries TRBV20-1 and TRBJ2-7, with D uncertain. The CDR3 loop spans 15 amino acids. The germline V gene encodes CDR1 DFQATT and CDR2 SNEGSKA (reference sequence). V was shortened by 0 bases and J by 1 base, with 13 bases between the two germline ends. The CDR3 loop is CSARDRRGISYEQYF. In DNA, the CDR3 is TGCAGTGCTAGAGATCGGCGCGGAATATCCTACGAGCAGTACTTC.

This clonotype was detected a few times. This chain links TRBV28 with TRBJ1-1; D ambiguous. V was clipped by 5 bases and J by 3 bases, with 10 bases between them. This CDR3 is built from 13 residues. CDR1 is MDHEN and CDR2 is SYDVKM in the germline V gene. In DNA, the CDR3 is TGTGCCAGCAGTCCCCCTCCCTACACTGAAGCTTTCTTT. Protein product: CASSPPPYTEAFF.

This clonotype is classed as medium-sized. The CDR3 spells CSAREVPPYGYTF. The CDR3 DNA follows: TGCAGTGCTAGAGAGGTACCGCCCTATGGCTACACCTTC. The rearrangement uses TRBV20-1 and TRBJ1-2; D ambiguous. The CDR3 has 13 amino acids. V was trimmed by 0 bases and J by 4 bases, leaving 9 bases between them. Germline CDR1 and CDR2: DFQATT and SNEGSKA (reference sequence).

V usage is TRBV20-1 and J usage is TRBJ1-1, with TRBD1 as a possible D gene (5 bases). Germline loops: CDR1 DFQATT, CDR2 SNEGSKA (reference sequence). The CDR3 is 12 amino acids. The ends were cut back, 7 bases at V and 6 bases at J, with 15 bases in the middle. This CDR3 reads CSVSGEVAEAFF. DNA of the CDR3: TGCAGTGTATCGGGGGAGGTTGCTGAAGCTTTCTTT.

The chain combines TRBV29-1 with TRBJ1-3; D might be TRBD1 (5 bases). The germline V and J ends were trimmed by 7 bases and 2 bases, with 9 bases remaining between them. CDR1 is SQVTM and CDR2 is ANQGSEA in the germline V gene. The CDR3 sequence is 12 residues long. CDR3 region: CSAGTPGNTIYF. For the CDR3, the DNA is TGCAGCGCCGGGACTCCTGGAAACACCATATATTTT.

This clonotype is medium-sized by share. The junction differs from germline at one of its ends, possibly a read error. CDR3 protein: CASSVAGGPETQYF. The CDR3 bases are TGTGCCAGCAGTGTAGCGGGAGGGCCAGAGACCCAGTACTTC. The V and J genes are TRBV12-3 or TRBV12-4 and TRBJ2-5; the match to TRBD2 covers 11 bases. There are 14 residues in the CDR3.

The chain carries TRBV12-5 and TRBJ2-1; 9 bases line up with TRBD1. The CDR3 is made up of 16 amino acids. CDR1 is LGHNT, CDR2 FRNRAP, per germline. Trimming cost V 2 bases and J 9 bases; bases outside gene matches: 11. Here the CDR3 reads CASGLIRGTGSGEQFF. DNA for the CDR3: TGTGCTAGTGGTTTGATCAGGGGGACAGGGTCAGGTGAGCAGTTCTTC.

The genes are TRBV29-1 and TRBJ2-5; D possibly corresponds to TRBD1 (6 bases). This CDR3 contains 13 residues. The V end lost 3 bases, the J end lost 7 bases, and 15 bases lay between the germline ends. The germline gives CDR1 SQVTM, CDR2 ANQGSEA. The CDR3 protein is CSVEKTGLVTQYF. The CDR3 bases are TGCAGCGTTGAGAAAACAGGGCTAGTGACCCAGTACTTC.